This T cell receptor beta chain was observed in a study of regulatory T cells in long-lasting Graves disease. Indicated time point: newly diagnosed GD, antithyroid drugs for less than 3 months. PBMC-extracted RNA yielded the TCR library. Investigators prepared the TCR beta libraries by applying iRepertoire HTBI primers and Arm-PCR of CDR3 regions. TCRdb recomputed calls from the multiplex PCR reads with MiXCR, one row per CDR3 protein. The table shows roughly 500,000 distinct CDR3 sequences, with roughly 13% occurring only once. Comments on this clonotype: A far larger clone is a single base away, which makes a read error likely.

The data also belong to a second study, concerning T cells in Graves' hyperthyroidism and ophthalmopathy.

This receptor was identified in a man aged 25 to 45 with Graves disease. This sample comprised peripheral blood mononuclear cells (PBMCs), obtained at new diagnosis, from a patient treated with antithyroid drugs.

CDR3 in DNA: TGTGCCAGCAGCCCCAGACCAGCGGGAGGGTACAATGAGCAGTTCTTC. It is translated as CASSPRPAGGYNEQFF. The chain uses TRBV11-2 and TRBJ2-1; TRBD2 aligns across 10 bases. The ends lost 5 bases at V and 4 bases at J; junction bases unmatched: 8. Germline CDR1 is SGHAT and CDR2 is FQNNGV. CDR3 length: 16 residues.